Listed below are T cell receptor beta chains from one sample, sequenced in a study of T cells in Graves' hyperthyroidism and ophthalmopathy. MiXCR, run by TCRdb on the multiplex PCR reads, gives a single entry per CDR3 protein. The sample has around 560,000 distinct CDR3 sequences; over 15% are singletons. Sequencing used blood. All receptors come from a woman aged 18-29 years with Graves' hyperthyroidism. The CDR3 runs from the conserved cysteine through the conserved F or W.

cdr3_length | j_call | v_call | cdr3_aa
15 | TRBJ1-4 | TRBV10-2 | CASSETGSTNEKLFF
12 | TRBJ2-7 | TRBV7-9 | CASSVDPYEQYF
19 | TRBJ2-7 | TRBV20-1 | CSASPLSAGGLAGFYEQYF
21 | TRBJ2-3 | TRBV7-2 | CASSFYICSARLAGSTDTQYF
16 | TRBJ2-2 | TRBV7-9 | CASSSRDTSNTGELFF
14 | TRBJ2-1 | TRBV28 | CASSTSGLGNEQFF
13 | TRBJ1-2 | TRBV20-1 | CSAPLRGLKGYTF
16 | TRBJ2-2 | TRBV11-1 | CASSLEAAGAPGELFF
14 | TRBJ2-3 | TRBV6-1 | CASSRDHTTDTQYF
14 | TRBJ2-2 | TRBV10-3 | CAIPSGKNTGELFF
17 | TRBJ1-5 | TRBV18 | CASSPGPGGAGNQPQHF
17 | TRBJ2-7 | TRBV6-5 | CASSYSISRGSSYEQYF
16 | TRBJ2-7 | TRBV7-9 | CASSLRLAPSNYEQYF
14 | TRBJ1-2 | TRBV5-1 | CASSLQGRGNGYTF
14 | TRBJ2-2 | TRBV30 | CAGDRISNTGELFF
15 | TRBJ1-1 | TRBV19 | CASSISRAPNTEAFF
12 | TRBJ2-1 | TRBV30 | CAWDSRNNEQFF
14 | TRBJ1-3 | TRBV6-5 | CASSYFGPKGTIYF
14 | TRBJ1-2 | TRBV12-3/TRBV12-4 | CASSRTGNAFGYTF
13 | TRBJ1-1 | TRBV2 | CASRARQNTEAFF
12 | TRBJ1-2 | TRBV6-1 | CASTKLGVGYTF
15 | TRBJ2-1 | TRBV6-1 | CASGGRGSSYNEQFF
12 | TRBJ1-5 | TRBV29-1 | CSVMDRGQPQHF
15 | TRBJ1-1 | TRBV11-2 | CASSPSLAGNTEAFF
13 | TRBJ1-1 | TRBV5-1 | CASSLGSEIEAFF
11 | TRBJ2-1 | TRBV2 | CASLDYNEQFF
15 | TRBJ2-3 | TRBV7-2 | CASSFRGGTTDTQYF
14 | TRBJ1-4 | TRBV3-1 | CASSLGTGFEKLFF
15 | TRBJ2-7 | TRBV19 | CASSIFDRGIYEQYF
16 | TRBJ2-3 | TRBV5-6 | CASSPERGAPRDTQYF
14 | TRBJ2-3 | TRBV4-1 | CASARAGGTDTQYF
14 | TRBJ2-1 | TRBV30 | CAGWLGISYNEQFF
16 | TRBJ1-5 | TRBV7-9 | CASSSSSTGGGQPQHF
15 | TRBJ2-1 | TRBV5-6 | CASSAGLAEANEQFF
17 | TRBJ1-5 | TRBV24-1 | CATSDAQGAYSNQPQHF
13 | TRBJ2-1 | TRBV5-1 | CASSADPYNEQFF
15 | TRBJ2-5 | TRBV18 | CASSRLPYRKETQYF
15 | TRBJ2-1 | TRBV12-3/TRBV12-4 | CASSSGVGRYNEQFF
13 | TRBJ1-2 | TRBV12-3/TRBV12-4 | CASSPNGGPGYTF
14 | TRBJ2-1 | TRBV7-6 | CASSSGSPYNEQFF
15 | TRBJ2-1 | TRBV12-5 | CASGGGTGGLVEQFF
16 | TRBJ2-2 | TRBV6-4 | CASSAGTRRNTGELFF
14 | TRBJ1-6 | TRBV27 | CASSPIVRNSPLHF
16 | TRBJ1-1 | TRBV27 | CASSFGGGYMNTEAFF
15 | TRBJ1-4 | TRBV3-1 | CASSQFTVRNEKLFF
16 | TRBJ2-1 | TRBV11-2 | CASSLAAHGGGNEQFF
15 | TRBJ2-1 | TRBV13 | CASSLTPTTKNEQFF
15 | TRBJ1-6 | TRBV11-2 | CASSLESRGNSPLHF
17 | TRBJ2-7 | TRBV2 | CASTGWGRQAGIYEQYF
14 | TRBJ1-2 | TRBV28 | CASTFEEANYGYTF
14 | TRBJ2-7 | TRBV6-1 | CASIRGDPSYEQYF
13 | TRBJ1-2 | TRBV9 | CASSVRVDYGYTF
13 | TRBJ2-4 | TRBV7-2 | CASSLTGSNIQYF
13 | TRBJ2-3 | TRBV19 | CASGTSSTDTQYF
14 | TRBJ2-7 | TRBV18 | CASSVREEYYEQYF
14 | TRBJ1-6 | TRBV3-1 | CASSQVQGGSPLHF
15 | TRBJ2-7 | TRBV28 | CASRARLAGGNEQYF
13 | TRBJ1-1 | TRBV20-1 | CSAGTALNTEAFF
15 | TRBJ1-4 | TRBV7-9 | CASSLGVATNEKLFF
14 | TRBJ2-7 | TRBV4-1 | CASSGPGGSYEQYF